Included here is one TCR beta chain sequence, with context. At one of its ends the junction is not consistent with the germline gene, which may arise from a read error. These data are taken from a study of blood T cell repertoires in COVID-19. Study at large: COVID-19 samples collected from the United States, Italy and Spain covered acute and convalescent phases. The cDNA or gDNA used as material had been derived from T cells, B-cell-depleted T cells, or PBMCs.

The CDR3 has 14 amino acids. In germline, CDR1 is SGHRS, CDR2 YFSETQ. As processed by the authors: From reference gene primer amplification, estimates of nucleated cell counts were derived. Measured with immunoSEQ multiplex PCR; TCRdb has only the in-frame clones, and not every one. The DNA was the basis for D and trimming; V, J and clone size are from that table. The sample contains 65,000 to 70,000 clones, 75% to 80% of which appear only once. Sequencing was carried out using peripheral blood. This chain connects TRBV5-1 to TRBJ2-2; perhaps TRBD2 as D (5 bases). The receptor was isolated from an older woman with acute or convalescent COVID-19. CDR3 sequence (DNA): TGCGCCATCAGCCCCGGGATGCGCACCGGGGAGCTGTTTTTT. Protein product: CAISPGMRTGELFF.